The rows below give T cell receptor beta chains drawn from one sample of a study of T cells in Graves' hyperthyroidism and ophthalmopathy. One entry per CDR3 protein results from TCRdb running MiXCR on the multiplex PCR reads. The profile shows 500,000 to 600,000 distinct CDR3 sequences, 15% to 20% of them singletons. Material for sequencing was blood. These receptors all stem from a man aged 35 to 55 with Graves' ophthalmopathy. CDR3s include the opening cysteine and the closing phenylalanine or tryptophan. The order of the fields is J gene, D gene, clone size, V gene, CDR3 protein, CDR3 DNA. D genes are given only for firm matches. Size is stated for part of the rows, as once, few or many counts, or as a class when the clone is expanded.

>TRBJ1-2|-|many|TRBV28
CASSFLGGDGGYTF
TGTGCCAGCAGTTTTCTAGGAGGGGACGGTGGCTACACCTTC
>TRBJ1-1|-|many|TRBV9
CASSVSPGTEAFF
TGTGCCAGCAGCGTCTCCCCGGGGACTGAAGCTTTCTTT
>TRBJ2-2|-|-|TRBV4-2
CASSPGWAGELFF
TGTGCCAGCAGCCCAGGATGGGCCGGGGAGCTGTTTTTT
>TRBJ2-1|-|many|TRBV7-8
CASSSAGGNWGSYNEQFF
TGTGCCAGCAGCTCGGCCGGAGGGAATTGGGGGTCCTACAATGAGCAGTTCTTC
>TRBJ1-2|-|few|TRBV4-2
CASSDPDSFYGYTF
TGTGCCAGCAGCGACCCGGACAGTTTCTATGGCTACACCTTC
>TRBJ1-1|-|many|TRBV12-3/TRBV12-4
CASRPFGGHTEAFF
TGTGCCAGCAGACCTTTTGGGGGTCACACTGAAGCTTTCTTT
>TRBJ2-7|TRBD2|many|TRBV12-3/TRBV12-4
CASSIRLAGLEQYF
TGTGCCAGCAGTATCCGACTAGCGGGGCTCGAGCAGTACTTC
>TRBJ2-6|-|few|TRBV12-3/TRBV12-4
CASRGKLSGANVLTF
TGTGCCAGCAGAGGGAAACTCTCTGGGGCCAACGTCCTGACTTTC
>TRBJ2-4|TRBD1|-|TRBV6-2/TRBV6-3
CASTDPGGPIAKNIQYF
TGTGCCAGCACCGACCCAGGGGGCCCCATAGCCAAAAACATTCAGTACTTC
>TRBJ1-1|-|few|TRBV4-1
CASSPHDMNTEAFF
TGCGCCAGCAGCCCCCATGACATGAACACTGAAGCTTTCTTT
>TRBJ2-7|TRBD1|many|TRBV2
CASRTGTNEQYF
TGTGCCAGCAGGACAGGGACGAACGAGCAGTACTTC
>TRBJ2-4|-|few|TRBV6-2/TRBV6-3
CASSTTRNGNIQYF
TGTGCCAGCAGTACCACAAGGAACGGAAACATTCAGTACTTC
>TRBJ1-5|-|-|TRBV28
CASSRERGKHF
TGTGCCAGCAGCAGGGAAAGGGGGAAGCATTTT
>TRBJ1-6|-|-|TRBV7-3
CASSRNPGANSPLHF
TGTGCCAGCAGCCGAAATCCAGGCGCCAATTCACCCCTCCACTTT
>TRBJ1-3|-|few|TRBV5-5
CASSYFGTSNGNTIYF
TGTGCCAGCAGTTATTTCGGGACATCGAATGGAAACACCATATATTTT
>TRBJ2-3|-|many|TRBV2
CASSNGQDTDTQYF
TGTGCCAGCAGCAACGGGCAAGACACAGATACGCAGTATTTT
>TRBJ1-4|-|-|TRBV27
CASSPGRIEKLFF
TGTGCCAGCAGCCCGGGTCGCATCGAAAAACTGTTTTTT
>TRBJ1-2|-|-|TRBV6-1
CASRGGGQGYGYTF
TGTGCCAGCAGAGGAGGGGGACAAGGATATGGCTACACCTTC
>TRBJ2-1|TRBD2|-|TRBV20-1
CSVLPSGGGHNEQFF
TGCAGTGTCCTACCCTCCGGCGGGGGTCACAATGAGCAGTTCTTC
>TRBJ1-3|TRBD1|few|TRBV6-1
CASIRDRATSGNTIYF
TGTGCCAGCATTCGGGACAGGGCGACCTCTGGAAACACCATATATTTT
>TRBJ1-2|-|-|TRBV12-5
CASGLEDGAVYGYTF
TGTGCTAGTGGTTTGGAGGACGGGGCGGTCTATGGCTACACCTTC
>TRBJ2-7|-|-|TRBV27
CASRRSRVYEQYF
TGTGCCAGCAGGAGAAGCAGGGTCTACGAGCAGTACTTC
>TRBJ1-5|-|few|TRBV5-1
CASSVNGNQPQHF
TGCGCCAGCAGCGTTAACGGGAATCAGCCCCAGCATTTT
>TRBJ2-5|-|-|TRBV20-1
CSARPGLGFQETQYF
TGCAGTGCTAGACCGGGACTCGGGTTTCAAGAGACCCAGTACTTC
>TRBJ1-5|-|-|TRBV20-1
CSAPLPNQGTQPQHF
TGCAGTGCCCCGCTTCCGAACCAAGGGACTCAGCCCCAGCATTTT
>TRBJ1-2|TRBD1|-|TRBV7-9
CASSLVGVAGGNGEPNYGYTF
TGTGCCAGCAGCTTAGTTGGTGTGGCAGGGGGAAACGGGGAACCTAACTATGGCTACACCTTC